This entry describes one T cell receptor (beta chain). The data were taken from a study of shared clonotypes between healthy human individuals. Turning to the study itself: The cohort had two women and a few men, ages 18 to 49.

Germline CDR1 is SGHTA and CDR2 is FQGNSA. V lost 5 bases and J lost 3, with 14 bases in between. The CDR3 has 15 amino acids. Here immunoSEQ multiplex PCR was the method, and the copy in TCRdb shows in-frame clones only, minus some. The sample contains some 2,100,000 clones, 90% to 96% of which appear only once. The TCR sequence derives from a man aged 18 to 29 in good health. The gene calls are TRBV7-2 and TRBJ2-1; D not resolved. Source material: naive CD4+ T cells sorted from blood. Specified subset: CD45RA+ positively selected. This chain's CDR3 is CASSPGRVYYNEQFF. In DNA, the CDR3 is TGTGCCAGCAGCCCAGGACGGGTCTACTACAATGAGCAGTTCTTC.